This T cell receptor beta chain was found in a study of post-analysis software for immune sequencing data. Study at large: The disease courses spanned relapsing-remitting, secondary progressive and progressive-relapsing forms of multiple sclerosis.

Every TCR beta cDNA library bore unique molecular identifiers. From the PCR reads, TCRdb called clonotypes with MiXCR, one entry per CDR3 protein. The sample includes 400,000 to 500,000 distinct CDR3 sequences, roughly 38% of them seen just once. General study findings and limits: Controls had lower frequencies than patients of four or five TRBV segments, which included TRBV5-6, TRBV5-1 and TRBV20-1.

A note on this clonotype: Antigen: not known.

V dropped 3 bases and J dropped 2 bases, with 13 bases sitting between them. The CDR3 runs 16 residues. Germline V CDR1 and CDR2: SGHAT, FQNNGV. The V gene is TRBV11-2, the J gene TRBJ2-2; D might be TRBD1 (6 bases). This receptor was taken from a girl aged 2-10 years with multiple sclerosis. Input material: blood. In DNA, the CDR3 is TGTGCCAGCAGCTTCCCCGGGACAACCAACACCGGGGAGCTGTTTTTT. It codes for CASSFPGTTNTGELFF.